This TCR beta chain derives from a study of shared clonotypes between healthy human individuals. This CDR3 contains 15 residues. The V end was cut by 3 bases, the J end by 8 bases, with 16 bases between. Germline CDR1 reads MRHNA; CDR2 reads SNTAGT. A remark on this clone: As yet, its antigen is unknown.

An assay was performed, and its level was deep. The table came from immunoSEQ multiplex PCR; TCRdb's copy has only in-frame clones and leaves some out. The sample holds approximately 500,000 clones, 90% to 96% seen once. Study-wide findings and caveats: A handful of donors showed sharing of approximately 5% of naive CD4 clonotypes.

The chain carries TRBV6-4 and TRBJ1-4; a weak D match, TRBD1 (5 bases). Input material: naive CD4+ T cells sorted from blood. Subset indicated: CD45RA+ positively selected. The origin of this receptor is a woman aged 25 to 39 in good health. The DNA of the CDR3 is TGTGCCAGCAGTGAAGGGGACCACCGGGTGGAAAAACTGTTTTTT. This sequence encodes CASSEGDHRVEKLFF.